The entry below gives a single T cell receptor beta chain sequence along with its context. This sample stems from a study of blood T cell repertoires in COVID-19. Sequenced by immunoSEQ multiplex PCR; TCRdb stores in-frame clones only, minus some. The table lists 5,700 or so clones, approximately 84% of them singletons. The CDR3 is 14 amino acids. Trimming took off 9 bases at V and 5 bases at J, with 17 bases between the two ends. Germline assignment: CDR1 SGHRS and CDR2 YFSETQ. The J gene is TRBJ2-2, the V gene TRBV5-1; D is possibly TRBD1 (6 bases). The TCR originated in a human donor in a cohort sampled during active COVID-19. The source material was peripheral blood. The CDR3 bases are TGCGCCACCCTGAAGGGGGTTGGGACCGGGGAGCTGTTTTTT. Its protein is CATLKGVGTGELFF.